Reported below is one T cell receptor (beta chain). Its antigen is unknown. The record has no base qualities; no much larger clone is one base away. Library creation used RT-PCR. TCRdb shows the sequencer as Illumina HiSeq 2500. TCRdb itself trimmed the public reads at Q25 with fastp, ran MiXCR and retained productive beta chains. CDR3 protein duplicates are merged, each entry listing the most common genes and DNA. This sample gives hundreds of thousands of distinct CDR3 sequences in total; 15% to 18% of them show up just once. The biggest ten clones account for roughly 12% of the sample. Based on the germline V gene, the CDR1 and CDR2 sequences are LGHNA and YNFKEQ. The CDR3 covers 12 residues, taking in both the cysteine and the phenylalanine. Just CDR3 DNA is preserved here, 36 bases in frame from base 1. Between the V and J ends, shortened by 0 bases and 15 bases respectively, the junction contains 12 bases.

The sample comes from a study of response to subunit inactivated influenza vaccine (dated by TCRdb to the late 2010s). Concerning the study at large: Deep quantitative profiling of the T cell receptor repertoire was used in the study to follow responses to a trivalent subunit inactivated influenza vaccine. General study outcomes and caveats: It was suggested by the authors that each seasonal influenza vaccination may recruit only a limited number of new T cells.

The V and J segments used are TRBV4-2 and TRBJ2-1, and TRBD1 may be the D gene, going by 5 matching bases. The material sequenced was PBMCs from blood, taken 11 to 12 days after vaccination. The sequence was obtained from a man aged 45-60 years who received an inactivated influenza vaccine. Donor details come from another sample of the same person, matched by shared clones. The CDR3 loop reads CASSQEAQGLFF. In nucleotide form, the sequence is TGTGCCAGCAGCCAAGAGGCCCAGGGTCTGTTCTTC.